This T cell receptor (beta chain) was obtained from a study of beta chain features in type 1 diabetes. As for the study in general: Patients looked much like healthy donors when it came to age, gender and cell yields. Study results and limitations: Shortening that was moderate but significant affected the TCRB CDR3s of Type 1 diabetes patients in all four CD4+ subsets. The question left open here concerned HLA type influencing TCRB rearrangement. The VDJ junctions of type 1 diabetes patients carried fewer insertions and more deletions.

Reverse transcription of all isolated RNA meant that expressed TCRB transcripts were sequenced. TCRdb's table, derived via immunoSEQ multiplex PCR, lists solely in-frame clones and lacks some. The sample holds approximately 170,000 clones, approximately 8.4% seen once. About this clone itself: Its antigen is unidentified.

The source is a young woman in good health. Material: central memory CD4+ T cells from blood.

CDR3 bases: TGCGCCAGCAGCTTGGCCGTGATGAGATATAGAGAGACCCAGTACTTC. Protein: CASSLAVMRYRETQYF. The chain uses TRBV5-1 and TRBJ2-5; D unclear. The CDR3 loop spans 16 amino acids. From germline, CDR1 is SGHRS and CDR2 YFSETQ. V was clipped by 0 bases and J by 4 bases, with 16 bases between them.